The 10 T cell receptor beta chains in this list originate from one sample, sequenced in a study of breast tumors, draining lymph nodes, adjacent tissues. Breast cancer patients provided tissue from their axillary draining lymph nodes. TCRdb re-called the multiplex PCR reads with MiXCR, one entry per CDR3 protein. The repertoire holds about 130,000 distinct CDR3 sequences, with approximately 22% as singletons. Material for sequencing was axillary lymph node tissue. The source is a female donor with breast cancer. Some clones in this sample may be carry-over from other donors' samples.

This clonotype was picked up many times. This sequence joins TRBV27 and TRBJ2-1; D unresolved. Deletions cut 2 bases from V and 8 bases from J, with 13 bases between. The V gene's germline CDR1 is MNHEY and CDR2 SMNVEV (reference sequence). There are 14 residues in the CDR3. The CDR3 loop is CASSLIPPRYEQFF. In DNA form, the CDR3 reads TGTGCCAGCAGTTTAATCCCCCCCCGATATGAGCAGTTCTTC.

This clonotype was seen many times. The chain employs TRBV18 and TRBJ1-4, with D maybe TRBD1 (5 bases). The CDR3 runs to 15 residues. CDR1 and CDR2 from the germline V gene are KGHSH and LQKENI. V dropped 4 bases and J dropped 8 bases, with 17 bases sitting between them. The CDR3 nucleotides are TGTGCCAGCTCACGTTCAGAGGGGTTGGTAGAAAAACTGTTTTTT. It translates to CASSRSEGLVEKLFF.

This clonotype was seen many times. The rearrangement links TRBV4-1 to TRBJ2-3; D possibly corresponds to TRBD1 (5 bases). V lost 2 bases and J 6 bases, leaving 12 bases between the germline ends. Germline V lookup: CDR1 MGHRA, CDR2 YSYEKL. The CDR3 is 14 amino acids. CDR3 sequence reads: CASSQKPTGDTQYF. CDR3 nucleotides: TGCGCCAGCAGCCAAAAGCCTACAGGTGATACGCAGTATTTT.

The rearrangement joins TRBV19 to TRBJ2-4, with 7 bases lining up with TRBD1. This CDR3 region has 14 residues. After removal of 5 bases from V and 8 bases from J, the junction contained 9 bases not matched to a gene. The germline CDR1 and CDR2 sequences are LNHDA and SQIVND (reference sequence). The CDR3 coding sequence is TGTGCCAGTAGTGCAACACAGGGGTGGGACATTCAGTACTTC. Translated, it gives CASSATQGWDIQYF.

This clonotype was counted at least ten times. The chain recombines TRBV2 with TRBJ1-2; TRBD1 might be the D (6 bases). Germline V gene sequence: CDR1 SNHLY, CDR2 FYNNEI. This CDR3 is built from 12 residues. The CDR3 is CGSTPGAGGYTF. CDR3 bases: TGTGGATCGACTCCGGGGGCGGGGGGCTACACCTTC.

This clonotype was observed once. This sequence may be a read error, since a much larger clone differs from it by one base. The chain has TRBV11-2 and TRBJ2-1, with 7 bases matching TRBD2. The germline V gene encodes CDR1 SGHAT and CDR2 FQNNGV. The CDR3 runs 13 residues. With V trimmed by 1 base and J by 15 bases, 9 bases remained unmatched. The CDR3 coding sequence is TGTGCCAGCAGCTTAGGTCGGCGGGAGAGCCGGTTCTTC. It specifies CASSLGRRESRFF.

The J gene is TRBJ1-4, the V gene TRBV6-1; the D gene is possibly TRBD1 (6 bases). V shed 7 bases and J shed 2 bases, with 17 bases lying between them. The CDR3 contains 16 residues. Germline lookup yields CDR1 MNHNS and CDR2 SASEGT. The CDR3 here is CASISRQAATNEKLFF. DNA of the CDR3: TGTGCCAGCATATCGCGACAGGCGGCTACTAATGAAAAACTGTTTTTT.

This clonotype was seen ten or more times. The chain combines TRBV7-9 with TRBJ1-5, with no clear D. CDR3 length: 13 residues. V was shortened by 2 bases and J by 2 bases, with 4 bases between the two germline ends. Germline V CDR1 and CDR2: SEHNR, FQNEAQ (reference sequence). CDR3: CASSLSGNQPQHF. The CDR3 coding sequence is TGTGCCAGCAGCTTATCGGGCAATCAGCCCCAGCATTTT.

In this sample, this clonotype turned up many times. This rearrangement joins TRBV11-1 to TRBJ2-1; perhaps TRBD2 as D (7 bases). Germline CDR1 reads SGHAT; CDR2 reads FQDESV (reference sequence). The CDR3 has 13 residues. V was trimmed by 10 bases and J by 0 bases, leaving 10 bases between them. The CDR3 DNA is TGTGCCACCGCGGGGGCCTCCTACAATGAGCAGTTCTTC. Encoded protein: CATAGASYNEQFF.

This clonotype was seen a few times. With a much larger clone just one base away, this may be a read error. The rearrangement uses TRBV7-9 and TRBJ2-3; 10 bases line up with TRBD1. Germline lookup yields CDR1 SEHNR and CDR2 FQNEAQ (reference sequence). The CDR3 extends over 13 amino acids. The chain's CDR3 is CARGTGESDTQCF. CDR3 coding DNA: TGTGCCAGGGGGACAGGGGAATCCGATACGCAGTGTTTT.